A single sample gave rise to the 32 T cell receptor beta chains below, sequenced in a study of blood T cell repertoires in COVID-19. The table came from immunoSEQ multiplex PCR; TCRdb's copy has only in-frame clones and leaves some out. The table records about 130,000 clones, roughly 85% of them present only once. The specimen sequenced was peripheral blood. The receptor source for this set is an elderly woman with COVID-19, enrolled during active disease.

The V call is TRBV25-1, the J call TRBJ1-2, with 10 bases aligning to TRBD1. The trim removed 2 bases at V and 2 bases at J, leaving 2 bases unmatched. The germline V gene encodes CDR1 MGHDK and CDR2 SYGVNS. The CDR3 runs to 15 residues. CDR3 region: CASSEGTGANYGYTF. CDR3 bases: TGTGCCAGCAGTGAAGGGACAGGGGCGAACTATGGCTACACCTTC.

V gene TRBV7-9 combines with J gene TRBJ2-3; 8 nucleotides agree with TRBD1. Germline lookup yields CDR1 SEHNR and CDR2 FQNEAQ (reference sequence). The CDR3 has 14 residues. V dropped 2 bases and J dropped 6; count of bases not matched to a gene: 4. The DNA of the CDR3 is TGTGCCAGCAGCTTAACACAGGGGGTGGATACGCAGTATTTT. Protein: CASSLTQGVDTQYF.

This clone was detected only once. The V and J genes are TRBV7-2 and TRBJ1-2; no reliable D call. The V gene's germline CDR1 is SGHTA and CDR2 FQGNSA. The V gene lost 8 bases and the J gene lost 3 bases, with 13 bases spanning the gap. This CDR3 is built from 13 residues. The CDR3 nucleotides read TGTGCCAGCTCAACTTACGGTGACTATGGCTACACCTTC. As protein: CASSTYGDYGYTF.

The rearrangement uses TRBV9 and TRBJ2-3; 13 nucleotides agree with TRBD2. The CDR3 spans 16 residues. Trimming at V came to 4 bases and at J to 6 bases, leaving 8 bases not matched to a gene. CDR1 and CDR2 (germline): SGDLS, YYNGEE. The CDR3 nucleotides are TGTGCCAGCAGCCTTAGGACTAGCGGGAGTTCGGATACGCAGTATTTT. Translation: CASSLRTSGSSDTQYF.

The rearrangement links TRBV9 to TRBJ2-1; 9 nucleotides match TRBD1. The CDR3 consists of 16 residues. The V and J ends lost 0 bases and 8 bases, in that order; junction bases with no gene match: 9. The germline CDR1 and CDR2 sequences are SGDLS and YYNGEE. The CDR3 coding sequence is TGTGCCAGCAGCGTAGTTTCAGGACAGGGGTTGGATGAGCAGTTCTTC. Its protein is CASSVVSGQGLDEQFF. The full variable domain, in which reference TRBV9 and TRBJ2-1 provide the parts outside the CDR3, is DSGVTQTPKHLITATGQRVTLRCSPRSGDLSVYWYQQSLDQGLQFLIQYYNGEERAKGNILERFSAQQFPDLHSELNLSSLELGDSALYFCASSVVSGQGLDEQFFGPGTRLTVL.

This chain uses TRBV9 with TRBJ2-3, with 12 bases matching TRBD2. The CDR3 is 19 amino acids. The germline V gene encodes CDR1 SGDLS and CDR2 YYNGEE. Trimming cost V 0 bases and J 2 bases; bases outside gene matches: 10. The DNA for the CDR3 is TGTGCCAGCAGCGTAGTTGGGTCAGGACTAGCGGGATCCACAGATACGCAGTATTTT. This gives the protein CASSVVGSGLAGSTDTQYF.

This clone was detected only a few times. The DNA for the CDR3 is TGTGCCAGCAGCTTGTTTAGATCGGGACAGGTGGGAGATGAGCAGTTCTTC. Residues: CASSLFRSGQVGDEQFF. The rearrangement joins TRBV5-6 to TRBJ2-1, with 8 bases that match TRBD1. The CDR3 totals 17 residues. CDR1 is SGHDT, CDR2 YYEEEE, per germline. V was pared by 1 base and J by 8 bases, with 14 bases of the junction left unmatched. Looking up the rest from reference TRBV5-6 and TRBJ2-1 gives the full variable domain: DAGVTQSPTHLIKTRGQQVTLRCSPKSGHDTVSWYQQALGQGPQFIFQYYEEEERQRGNFPDRFSGHQFPNYSSELNVNALLLGDSALYLCASSLFRSGQVGDEQFFGPGTRLTVL.

The V call is TRBV2, the J call TRBJ2-7; TRBD1 might be the D (6 bases). The V gene lost 6 bases and the J gene lost 7 bases, with 25 bases spanning the gap. Germline assignment: CDR1 SNHLY and CDR2 FYNNEI. The CDR3 totals 16 residues. In DNA, the CDR3 is TGTGCCAGCAGCCCACCACAGGGTCTAGGCGAAGGGGAGCAGTACTTC. This encodes CASSPPQGLGEGEQYF.

The J gene is TRBJ1-1, the V gene TRBV9, with TRBD1 matching 7 bases. The CDR3 consists of 14 residues. Germline CDR1 is SGDLS and CDR2 is YYNGEE. Trimming took 3 bases from V and 5 from J; bases not matched to a gene: 7. CDR3 coding DNA: TGTGCCAGCAGCGACCCGACAGGGTGGACTGAAGCTTTCTTT. Translation: CASSDPTGWTEAFF.

The table lists this clone with a count of one. This chain links TRBV3-1 (or the pseudogene TRBV3-2) with TRBJ2-1, with D perhaps matching TRBD2 (5 bases). From germline, CDR1 is LGHDT and CDR2 YNNKEL (reference sequence). Trimming left V 5 bases short and J 4 bases short, with 18 bases between. The CDR3 has 16 amino acids. The CDR3, as DNA: TGTGCCAGCAGCAGATTACGAGGGCCGGCGTACAATGAGCAGTTCTTC. Protein product: CASSRLRGPAYNEQFF.

The rearrangement links TRBV5-8 to TRBJ2-3; maybe TRBD2 (5 bases). V shed 6 bases and J shed 0 bases, with 11 bases lying between them. Germline CDR1 and CDR2: SGHTS and YDEGEE. This CDR3 is built from 14 residues. The CDR3 sequence: CASKREGSTDTQYF. The DNA for the CDR3 is TGTGCCAGCAAACGGGAAGGGAGCACAGATACGCAGTATTTT.

This clone was observed once. The chain has TRBV12-3 or TRBV12-4 and TRBJ2-3; no firm D call. The ends were cut back, 6 bases at V and 5 bases at J, with 6 bases in the middle. The CDR3 spans 11 residues. The CDR3: CASSSGDTQYF. The CDR3 DNA sequence: TGTGCCAGCAGCTCCGGAGATACGCAGTATTTT.

This clone was found once. The chain joins TRBV5-4 to TRBJ2-1; 12 nucleotides line up with TRBD1. CDR3 length: 15 amino acids. Germline V gives CDR1 SGHNT, CDR2 YYREEE (reference sequence). Losses at the gene ends were 4 bases for V and 10 bases for J; bases not matched to a gene: 9. Here the CDR3 reads CASSRGQGAGGEQFF. CDR3 nucleotide sequence: TGTGCCAGCAGCCGGGGACAGGGGGCTGGGGGCGAGCAGTTCTTC.

J is TRBJ1-5 and V is TRBV6-2 or TRBV6-3, with D perhaps matching TRBD1 (5 bases). V lost 5 bases and J 7 bases, leaving 15 bases between the germline ends. This CDR3 is 14 amino acids long. The germline V gene encodes CDR1 MNHEY and CDR2 SVGEGT. The DNA for the CDR3 is TGTGCCAGCAGTCCCGGGCAGGGTGGCCAGCCCCAGCATTTT. Its translation is CASSPGQGGQPQHF.

The rearrangement links TRBV2 to TRBJ2-7, with D maybe TRBD1 (5 bases). V shed 6 bases and J shed 12 bases, with 15 bases lying between them. Per the germline V gene, CDR1 is SNHLY and CDR2 is FYNNEI. The CDR3 totals 11 residues. CDR3 sequence: CASRVDTVPYF. CDR3 nucleotides: TGTGCCAGCAGGGTGGACACGGTTCCGTACTTC.

This sequence joins TRBV5-1 and TRBJ2-3; D unresolved. V shed 4 bases and J shed 5 bases, with 11 bases lying between them. The germline CDR1 and CDR2 sequences are SGHRS and YFSETQ. This CDR3 has 13 amino acids. The CDR3 is CASSPVAKDTQYF. The CDR3 DNA reads as TGCGCCAGCAGCCCCGTGGCCAAAGATACGCAGTATTTT.

This clone occurred a few times. This chain joins TRBV5-6 and TRBJ2-5; D is unclear. In germline, CDR1 is SGHDT, CDR2 YYEEEE. CDR3 length equals 12 residues. Trimming removed 0 bases at V and 4 bases at J, with 4 bases between. CDR3 nucleotides: TGTGCCAGCAGCTTGGGTCGAGAGACCCAGTACTTC. Encoded protein: CASSLGRETQYF.

The J gene is TRBJ1-4, the V gene TRBV5-1; 7 bases match TRBD1. V gave up 4 bases and J gave up 4 bases; unmatched junction bases: 4. From germline, CDR1 is SGHRS and CDR2 YFSETQ. This CDR3 contains 14 residues. The CDR3, as DNA: TGCGCCAGCAGCCTGACAGGGAATAATGAAAAACTGTTTTTT. Its protein is CASSLTGNNEKLFF.

This sequence joins TRBV20-1 and TRBJ1-2; the match to TRBD1 covers 9 bases. The CDR3 contains 11 residues. CDR1 DFQATT and CDR2 SNEGSKA come from the germline V gene (reference sequence). The CDR3 nucleotides are TGCAGGGGGGACAGGGAGGTCGGCTACACCTTC. Translated, it gives CRGDREVGYTF.

The chain carries TRBV19 and TRBJ2-1; 7 nucleotides match TRBD2. The V gene end was trimmed by 5 bases and the J gene end by 10 bases; junction bases not matched to a gene: 11. The germline V gene encodes CDR1 LNHDA and CDR2 SQIVND (reference sequence). The CDR3 covers 14 residues. CDR3 sequence reads: CASSLLAGAREQFF. The CDR3 DNA reads TGTGCCAGTAGTCTCCTTGCGGGAGCTCGCGAGCAGTTCTTC.

V usage is TRBV19 and J usage is TRBJ2-2; D is possibly TRBD2 (5 bases). The CDR3 loop spans 13 amino acids. Trimming took 3 bases from V and 9 from J, leaving 11 bases between them. Germline-derived CDR1 and CDR2 are LNHDA and SQIVND (reference sequence). In DNA form, the CDR3 reads TGTGCCAGTAGTATTGGACTCATGCGGGAGCTGTTTTTT. It yields the protein CASSIGLMRELFF.

This clone appeared a single time. The chain employs TRBV3-1 (or the pseudogene TRBV3-2) and TRBJ2-7, with 14 positions matching TRBD2. The CDR3 covers 17 residues. Germline values: CDR1 LGHDT, CDR2 YNNKEL (reference sequence). V shed 1 base, J shed 2 bases, and the junction held 4 bases outside the gene matches. The CDR3 sequence is CASSQAGTSGRTYEQYF. CDR3 DNA sequence: TGTGCCAGCAGCCAAGCCGGGACTAGCGGGAGAACCTACGAGCAGTACTTC.

In nucleotides, the CDR3 is TGCGCCAGCAGCTTACAGGGGGCAGGTCAGCCCCAGCATTTT. This sequence encodes CASSLQGAGQPQHF. This chain uses TRBV5-1 with TRBJ1-5, with 9 bases that match TRBD1. The CDR3 extends over 14 amino acids. Germline loops: CDR1 SGHRS, CDR2 YFSETQ. V was pared by 2 bases and J by 6 bases, with 3 bases of the junction left unmatched.

The genes are TRBV10-3 and TRBJ2-7, with D tentatively TRBD1 (6 bases). V was shortened by 8 bases and J by 0 bases, with 8 bases between the two germline ends. The CDR3 length is 12 residues. CDR1 ENHRY and CDR2 SYGVKD come from the germline V gene. The CDR3 protein is CAIGTSSYEQYF. CDR3 DNA sequence: TGTGCCATCGGGACAAGCTCCTACGAGCAGTACTTC.

This chain joins TRBV28 and TRBJ1-4; tentatively, D is TRBD1 (6 bases). The ends were cut back, 4 bases at V and 7 bases at J, with 13 bases in the middle. This CDR3 region has 14 residues. The germline gives CDR1 MDHEN, CDR2 SYDVKM. The CDR3 bases are TGTGCCAGCAGTTCCCCGTACAGGGTTGAAAAACTGTTTTTT. As protein: CASSSPYRVEKLFF.

Turning to this clone: Other DNA sequences in this sample translate to the same CDR3. This sequence joins TRBV9 and TRBJ2-7; 10 bases align to TRBD2. The CDR3 length is 14 residues. Germline CDR1 and CDR2: SGDLS and YYNGEE. The J segment lost 2 bases and the V segment lost 4 bases, leaving 3 bases of the junction unmatched. This chain's CDR3 is CASSRTSGTYEQYF. The CDR3 DNA sequence: TGTGCCAGCAGCAGAACTAGCGGGACCTACGAGCAGTACTTC.

The CDR3 DNA reads TGTGCCAGCACCCCTCGGGTCGGGGGGCAATATGGCTACACCTTC. It specifies CASTPRVGGQYGYTF. The rearrangement uses TRBV9 and TRBJ1-2; D possibly corresponds to TRBD1 (6 bases). The CDR3 loop spans 15 amino acids. Germline CDR1 is SGDLS and CDR2 is YYNGEE. Between the trimmed V and J ends, which lost 6 bases and 5 bases, there was a span of 20 bases.

This clone has only one observation. The chain links TRBV19 to TRBJ1-4; tentatively, D is TRBD1 (5 bases). V lost 5 bases, J lost 6 bases, and 16 bases lay in between. CDR1 and CDR2 from the germline V gene are LNHDA and SQIVND (reference sequence). The CDR3 runs 15 residues. The chain's CDR3 is CASSLQAAAYEKLFF. The CDR3 DNA reads TGTGCCAGTAGTTTACAGGCCGCAGCATATGAAAAACTGTTTTTT.

The chain has TRBV19 and TRBJ2-5; 13 positions agree with TRBD2. The V segment lost 8 bases and the J segment 5 bases; nucleotides outside the gene matches: 14. Germline V CDR1 and CDR2: LNHDA, SQIVND (reference sequence). This CDR3 is 17 amino acids long. The chain's CDR3 is CASADIWTSGSAETQYF. CDR3 in DNA: TGTGCCAGTGCAGACATCTGGACTAGCGGGAGTGCGGAGACCCAGTACTTC.

This rearrangement joins TRBV5-5 to TRBJ1-5; D perhaps matches TRBD1 (6 bases). Germline lookup yields CDR1 SGHKS and CDR2 YYEKEE (reference sequence). Deletions cut 0 bases from V and 2 bases from J, with 15 bases between. This CDR3 is built from 17 residues. The CDR3 is CASSLGLGGPGNQPQHF. CDR3 DNA sequence: TGTGCCAGCAGCTTGGGACTGGGGGGGCCGGGCAATCAGCCCCAGCATTTT.

The chain has TRBV5-5 and TRBJ1-1; 8 bases fit TRBD1. Germline V lookup: CDR1 SGHKS, CDR2 YYEKEE (reference sequence). The CDR3 extends over 15 amino acids. The ends lost 3 bases at V and 2 bases at J; junction bases unmatched: 6. The CDR3 nucleotides are TGTGCCAGCAGCTCACAGACAGGGGTAAACACTGAAGCTTTCTTT. Translated: CASSSQTGVNTEAFF. The full variable domain, with the rest looked up from reference TRBV5-5 and TRBJ1-1, is DAGVTQSPTHLIKTRGQQVTLRCSPISGHKSVSWYQQVLGQGPQFIFQYYEKEERGRGNFPDRFSARQFPNYSSELNVNALLLGDSALYLCASSSQTGVNTEAFFGQGTRLTVV.

This chain uses TRBV12-3 or TRBV12-4 with TRBJ1-2, with D uncertain. The CDR3 totals 13 residues. V was shortened by 5 bases and J by 4 bases, with 11 bases between the two germline ends. The CDR3 reads CASSLDTLYGYTF. The CDR3 bases are TGTGCCAGCAGTCTTGACACCCTCTATGGCTACACCTTC.